Each of the 5 T cell receptor beta chains below was sequenced from the same sample in a study of technical replicates of blood from a handful of donors. Assay used: immunoSEQ multiplex PCR; TCRdb lists only in-frame clones, some missing. The sample includes some 91,000 clones, approximately 96% of them seen just once. The sample taken for sequencing was T cells isolated from PBMCs. These receptors all stem from a human donor in good health.

The chain recombines TRBV18 with TRBJ2-2; D is perhaps TRBD2 (5 bases). This CDR3 has 16 amino acids. Germline V lookup: CDR1 KGHSH, CDR2 LQKENI. Trimming shortened V by 2 bases and J by 4 bases, and 14 bases separated the two germline ends. The CDR3 sequence: CASSPNEGRGTGELFF. The CDR3 DNA reads TGTGCCAGCTCACCAAACGAGGGCCGTGGCACCGGGGAGCTGTTTTTT.

This chain uses TRBV5-4 with TRBJ1-1; maybe TRBD1 (6 bases). Germline V CDR1 and CDR2: SGHNT, YYREEE (reference sequence). This CDR3 is 14 amino acids long. Trimming shortened V by 1 base and J by 0 bases, and 7 bases separated the two germline ends. The CDR3 nucleotides read TGTGCCAGCAGCTTGACAGGGATGAACACTGAAGCTTTCTTT. Its translation: CASSLTGMNTEAFF. Drawing the rest from reference TRBV5-4 and TRBJ1-1, the complete variable domain is ETGVTQSPTHLIKTRGQQVTLRCSSQSGHNTVSWYQQALGQGPQFIFQYYREEENGRGNFPPRFSGLQFPNYSSELNVNALELDDSALYLCASSLTGMNTEAFFGQGTRLTVV.

The rearrangement joins TRBV11-3 to TRBJ1-6; TRBD1 is a possible D gene (5 bases). Trimming removed 2 bases from V and 9 bases from J, with 17 bases in between. The CDR3 spans 16 residues. CDR1 and CDR2 (germline): SGHNT, YENEEA. CDR3 loop: CASSLRKGESVSPLHF. The CDR3 bases are TGTGCCAGCAGCTTAAGGAAAGGGGAAAGCGTTTCACCCCTCCACTTT. Looking up the rest from reference TRBV11-3 and TRBJ1-6 gives the full variable domain: EAGVVQSPRYKIIEKKQPVAFWCNPISGHNTLYWYLQNLGQGPELLIRYENEEAVDDSQLPKDRFSAERLKGVDSTLKIQPAELGDSAVYLCASSLRKGESVSPLHFGNGTRLTVT.

J is TRBJ2-5 and V is TRBV6-6, with 10 bases lining up with TRBD2. Germline V lookup: CDR1 MNHNY, CDR2 SVGAGI (reference sequence). Trimming took 5 bases from V and 5 from J; bases not matched to a gene: 5. The CDR3 totals 14 residues. The CDR3 loop reads CASSPGTSDETQYF. DNA for the CDR3: TGTGCCAGCAGTCCCGGGACTAGCGACGAGACCCAGTACTTC.

This chain uses TRBV4-2 with TRBJ1-1; D is ambiguous. The CDR3 spans 16 residues. Germline-derived CDR1 and CDR2 are LGHNA and YNFKEQ. V was pared by 0 bases and J by 0 bases, with 11 bases between. The CDR3 nucleotides are TGTGCCAGCAGCCAAGATGAACAGCTCATGAACACTGAAGCTTTCTTT. This gives the protein CASSQDEQLMNTEAFF.